The entry below describes one TCR beta chain. Its antigen remains unknown. Between the trimmed V and J ends, which lost 4 bases and 9 bases, there was a span of 15 bases. Looked up from germline, CDR1 is SNHLY and CDR2 is FYNNEI. The CDR3 is 13 residues long. These data come from a study of radiotherapy plus CTLA-4 blockade in lung cancer. Across the study: Objective responses were seen in about a sixth of patients, disease control in less than 40%. Overall study findings and caveats: Early clonal dynamics of blood T cells, together with interferon-beta, were reported as the best response predictor. TCR clones from tumors expanded in blood after radiotherapy plus ipilimumab.

The assay was immunoSEQ multiplex PCR, and TCRdb's table has in-frame clones only and misses some. The data contain about 36,000 clones, 72% of them singletons. The specimen comprised peripheral blood, sampled from a patient treated with radiotherapy plus ipilimumab. V gene TRBV2 combines with J gene TRBJ1-1; D not resolved. The source of this sequence is a human donor with non-small cell lung cancer who had stable disease on radiotherapy plus ipilimumab. The CDR3 nucleotides read TGTGCCAGCAGTGGAGACTCCGGTGGAAAAGCTTTCTTT. It is translated as CASSGDSGGKAFF.